This T cell receptor (beta chain) was recovered during a study of early T cells in non-severe SARS-CoV-2 infection. Study findings and constraints: VDJdb matching skewed toward anti-spike CD8 responses, missing private and CD4 specificities.

TCRdb reanalysed the 5' RACE reads using MiXCR and keeps one entry per CDR3 protein. The sample yields approximately 84,000 distinct CDR3 sequences, 14% to 15% seen once. As to this clonotype: Antigen specificity is unknown.

The CDR3 runs to 12 residues. Trimming took 5 bases from V and 7 from J; bases not matched to a gene: 7. CDR1 is GTSNPN and CDR2 is SVGIG in the germline V gene (reference sequence). This sequence was found in an adult who was a healthcare worker with PCR-confirmed SARS-CoV-2 infection or an uninfected control (not recorded which). The sample taken for sequencing was whole blood. The chain uses TRBV30 and TRBJ1-1; TRBD1 agrees at 7 bases. The CDR3 spells CAWDRVTSEAFF. CDR3 bases: TGTGCCTGGGACAGGGTCACAAGTGAAGCTTTCTTT.